The clone carrying this TCR beta chain came up once. Antigen specificity is unknown. This sample is drawn from a study of graft-versus-host responses after intestinal transplantation. Study-level background: Once they had received anti-thymocyte globulin induction, all recipients took tacrolimus and steroids for about 3 years.

CDR1 and CDR2 from the germline V gene are SNHLY and FYNNEI. Trimming left V 3 bases short and J 5 bases short, with 14 bases between. The CDR3 is made up of 15 amino acids. The data were produced by immunoSEQ multiplex PCR, yet TCRdb's version contains in-frame clones alone and is incomplete. The sample carries roughly 85,000 clones, approximately 90% recorded once. V and J are TRBV2 and TRBJ2-1; tentative D call: TRBD2 (5 bases). This sequence was found in a human donor who was the organ donor for an intestinal transplant. This specimen consisted of unstimulated CD8+ T cells sorted from spleen or lymph node cells, obtained before transplant. CDR3 sequence reads: CASSDFWEPDNEQFF. The CDR3 nucleotides are TGTGCCAGCAGTGACTTTTGGGAGCCTGACAATGAGCAGTTCTTC.